Below, 25 T cell receptor beta chains from the same sample are listed, as sequenced in a study of T cells after somatic rescue of genetic block. Some clones are missing from TCRdb's copy, which holds only in-frame ones; the method was immunoSEQ multiplex PCR. The table includes 60,000 to 75,000 clones, just over 90% detected once. Sequences were obtained from peripheral blood mononuclear cells (PBMCs). The origin of the receptors is a middle-aged man.

This chain uses TRBV6-6 with TRBJ2-5; possible D gene TRBD1, 6 bases. The CDR3 loop spans 16 amino acids. The germline V gene encodes CDR1 MNHNY and CDR2 SVGAGI (reference sequence). Trimming cost V 5 bases and J 4 bases, with 20 bases left between them. Written as DNA, the CDR3 is TGTGCCAGCAGTCCAAACAGGGAACTAGTCTTAGAGACCCAGTACTTC. This gives the protein CASSPNRELVLETQYF.

The chain uses TRBV30 and TRBJ1-2; the D gene is possibly TRBD1 (6 bases). Deletions cut 0 bases from V and 5 bases from J, with 13 bases between. In germline, CDR1 is GTSNPN, CDR2 SVGIG (reference sequence). The CDR3 consists of 14 residues. CDR3 amino acids: CAWSVQVRGYGYTF. The CDR3 region has the DNA TGTGCCTGGAGTGTACAAGTCAGGGGATATGGCTACACCTTC.

The chain has TRBV11-2 and TRBJ2-7; 12 positions match TRBD2. V lost 6 bases, J lost 7 bases, and 7 bases stayed unmatched. Germline V gene lookup returns CDR1 SGHAT and CDR2 FQNNGV. This CDR3 has 14 amino acids. CDR3 DNA sequence: TGTGCCAGCAGGACTAGCGGGAGATCTGGAGAGCAGTACTTC. Protein sequence: CASRTSGRSGEQYF.

V is TRBV5-8 and J is TRBJ1-5; D not certain. CDR1 and CDR2 from the germline V gene are SGHTS and YDEGEE. Between the trimmed V and J ends, which lost 8 bases and 9 bases, there was a span of 12 bases. This CDR3 is built from 11 residues. As DNA, the CDR3 is TGTGCCAGAATTGGTGCTCGGCCCCAGCATTTT. Its protein product is CARIGARPQHF.

The V call is TRBV19, the J call TRBJ2-7, with D possibly TRBD1 on 6 matching bases. Per the germline V gene, CDR1 is LNHDA and CDR2 is SQIVND (reference sequence). The CDR3 runs to 12 residues. V lost 10 bases to trimming and J lost 0 bases, with 10 bases between them. CDR3 coding DNA: TGTGCCACCGGGACACCCTCCTACGAGCAGTACTTC. It is translated as CATGTPSYEQYF.

The V gene is TRBV7-8, the J gene TRBJ2-5; 8 bases map to TRBD2. Germline loops: CDR1 SGHVS, CDR2 FQNEAQ. The CDR3 has 15 residues. J gave up 5 bases and V 5 bases, and 10 bases lay outside the gene matches. CDR3 amino acids: CASSRGRGAGETQYF. The CDR3 DNA reads as TGTGCCAGCAGCCGCGGGCGGGGGGCCGGGGAGACCCAGTACTTC.

The V call is TRBV27, the J call TRBJ2-7; tentatively, D is TRBD1 or TRBD2 (5 bases each). The V end lost 2 bases, the J end lost 0 bases, and 17 bases lay between the germline ends. The CDR3 consists of 17 residues. Germline V gives CDR1 MNHEY, CDR2 SMNVEV (reference sequence). CDR3 loop: CASSLSPGAFSSYEQYF. DNA for the CDR3: TGTGCCAGCAGTTTAAGCCCCGGGGCGTTTAGCTCCTACGAGCAGTACTTC.

This clone was seen a single time. J is TRBJ2-3 and V is TRBV11-2; TRBD2 matches at 8 bases. There are 15 residues in the CDR3. CDR1 and CDR2 (germline): SGHAT, FQNNGV. Trimming removed 1 base from V and 1 base from J; junction bases left unmatched: 1. The DNA for the CDR3 is TGTGCCAGCAGCTTAGCGGGGGGGCGCACAGATACGCAGTATTTT. Translated, it gives CASSLAGGRTDTQYF. The variable domain in full, with the rest retrieved from reference TRBV11-2 and TRBJ2-3, is EAGVAQSPRYKIIEKRQSVAFWCNPISGHATLYWYQQILGQGPKLLIQFQNNGVVDDSQLPKDRFSAERLKGVDSTLKIQPAKLEDSAVYLCASSLAGGRTDTQYFGPGTRLTVL.

J is TRBJ1-5 and V is TRBV5-6; no reliable D call. V shed 4 bases and J shed 2 bases, with 13 bases lying between them. Per the germline V gene, CDR1 is SGHDT and CDR2 is YYEEEE. The CDR3 spans 15 residues. Written as DNA, the CDR3 is TGTGCCAGCAGCCGCGGGCTCGTTGGCAATCAGCCCCAGCATTTT. It specifies CASSRGLVGNQPQHF.

The chain employs TRBV6-1 and TRBJ1-3, with D hard to call. Germline CDR1 MNHNS, CDR2 SASEGT. Trimming took off 8 bases at V and 7 bases at J, with 12 bases between the two ends. The CDR3 loop spans 12 amino acids. DNA for the CDR3: TGTGCCAGCCGGATGAGGGAGAACACCATATATTTT. Translated, it gives CASRMRENTIYF.

The gene calls are TRBV5-1 and TRBJ2-7, with D possibly matching TRBD1 (5 bases). The CDR3 is 13 residues long. The V and J ends lost 3 bases and 1 base respectively, with 8 bases between them. Germline V gene data show CDR1 as SGHRS and CDR2 as YFSETQ. CDR3 coding DNA: TGCGCCAGCAGCTATAGACAGTCCTACGAGCAGTACTTC. This codes for CASSYRQSYEQYF.

CDR3 amino acids: CASSPLDKKLNTEAFF. The CDR3 DNA follows: TGCGCCAGCAGCCCCCTGGACAAAAAACTTAACACTGAAGCTTTCTTT. The J gene is TRBJ1-1, the V gene TRBV4-1; TRBD1 is a possible D gene (5 bases). V was clipped by 4 bases and J by 2 bases, with 17 bases between them. The germline V gene has CDR1 MGHRA and CDR2 YSYEKL. This CDR3 has 16 amino acids.

The V call is TRBV29-1, the J call TRBJ2-1, with 11 bases identical to TRBD2. Trimming cost V 6 bases and J 0 bases; bases outside gene matches: 7. The CDR3 is made up of 16 amino acids. The germline V gene has CDR1 SQVTM and CDR2 ANQGSEA. This CDR3 reads CSVRLAGPSSYNEQFF. CDR3 sequence (DNA): TGCAGCGTCAGACTAGCGGGGCCGAGCTCCTACAATGAGCAGTTCTTC.

This chain uses TRBV6-5 with TRBJ2-5; either TRBD1 or TRBD2 may fit D (6 bases each). This CDR3 has 13 residues. Germline CDR1 MNHEY, CDR2 SVGAGI. Deletions cut 2 bases from V and 5 bases from J, with 9 bases between. CDR3 nucleotide sequence: TGTGCCAGCAGTTACGGGGGGCTGGAGACCCAGTACTTC. Translated, it gives CASSYGGLETQYF.

The J gene is TRBJ2-3, the V gene TRBV7-2; 9 nucleotides align to TRBD2. This CDR3 has 15 residues. Trimming at V came to 5 bases and at J to 9 bases, leaving 12 bases not matched to a gene. The V gene's germline CDR1 is SGHTA and CDR2 FQGNSA. This CDR3 is CASSINQRGAGTQYF. For the CDR3, the DNA is TGTGCCAGCAGCATCAACCAGCGGGGGGCGGGGACGCAGTATTTT.

The V gene is TRBV5-1, the J gene TRBJ2-2; 7 bases map to TRBD1. V lost 1 base, J lost 0 bases, and 6 bases stayed unmatched. The CDR3 runs to 17 residues. Per germline, CDR1 SGHRS and CDR2 YFSETQ. DNA for the CDR3: TGCGCCAGCAGCTTGATTCCCGACAGGGCGAACACCGGGGAGCTGTTTTTT. Its protein is CASSLIPDRANTGELFF. Looking up the rest from reference TRBV5-1 and TRBJ2-2 gives the full variable domain: KAGVTQTPRYLIKTRGQQVTLSCSPISGHRSVSWYQQTPGQGLQFLFEYFSETQRNKGNFPGRFSGRQFSNSRSEMNVSTLELGDSALYLCASSLIPDRANTGELFFGEGSRLTVL.

The CDR3 sequence is CASSLGRSYEQYF. DNA of the CDR3: TGTGCCAGCAGCTTAGGGCGCTCCTACGAGCAGTACTTC. V gene TRBV5-6 combines with J gene TRBJ2-7, with no clear D. Germline V lookup: CDR1 SGHDT, CDR2 YYEEEE. The V and J ends lost 2 bases and 0 bases respectively, with 6 bases between them. The CDR3 runs to 13 residues.

The rearrangement uses TRBV7-2 and TRBJ2-1; 7 bases map to TRBD2. The CDR3 contains 18 residues. Germline V lookup: CDR1 SGHTA, CDR2 FQGNSA. The junction had 18 bases not matched to a gene; V was cut back by 5 bases and J by 5 bases. The CDR3 reads CASSHVGRQWDYHNEQFF. As DNA, the CDR3 is TGTGCCAGCAGCCACGTCGGCCGTCAGTGGGACTACCACAATGAGCAGTTCTTC.

The chain carries TRBV13 and TRBJ2-1; 15 bases fit TRBD2. V lost 2 bases and J lost 9; bases outside the gene matches: 2. In germline, CDR1 is PRHDT, CDR2 FYEKMQ (reference sequence). The CDR3 has 15 residues. The CDR3 DNA reads TGTGCCAGCAGCTTAAGGACTAGCGGGAGGGGTGAGCAGTTCTTC. Protein sequence: CASSLRTSGRGEQFF. Supplemented by reference TRBV13 and TRBJ2-1, the full variable domain reads AAGVIQSPRHLIKEKRETATLKCYPIPRHDTVYWYQQGPGQDPQFLISFYEKMQSDKGSIPDRFSAQQFSDYHSELNMSSLELGDSALYFCASSLRTSGRGEQFFGPGTRLTVL.

The chain joins TRBV27 to TRBJ1-5; D unclear. Germline V CDR1 and CDR2: MNHEY, SMNVEV (reference sequence). The V gene lost 4 bases and the J gene lost 6 bases, with 7 bases spanning the gap. The CDR3 is made up of 12 amino acids. The CDR3 is CASSSGGQPQHF. Here the CDR3 DNA reads TGTGCCAGCAGTTCGGGCGGTCAGCCCCAGCATTTT.

The chain couples TRBV27 to TRBJ2-7; D possibly corresponds to TRBD2 (6 bases). Trimming shortened V by 5 bases and J by 6 bases, and 23 bases separated the two germline ends. The germline CDR1 and CDR2 sequences are MNHEY and SMNVEV (reference sequence). There are 16 residues in the CDR3. CDR3 residues: CASSPLTLGGLLEQYF. The CDR3, as DNA: TGTGCCAGCAGTCCCCTAACCCTCGGGGGTCTGCTCGAGCAGTACTTC.

The CDR3 here is CASGVDTGELFF. CDR3 nucleotide sequence: TGTGCCAGCGGGGTGGACACCGGGGAGCTGTTTTTT. The chain carries TRBV2 and TRBJ2-2; no clear D gene. This CDR3 is built from 12 residues. Germline CDR1 is SNHLY and CDR2 is FYNNEI. Trimming stripped 8 bases from V and 3 bases from J, with 7 bases between. Full variable domain (remainder filled in from reference TRBV2 and TRBJ2-2): EPEVTQTPSHQVTQMGQEVILRCVPISNHLYFYWYRQILGQKVEFLVSFYNNEISEKSEIFDDQFSVERPDGSNFTLKIRSTKLEDSAMYFCASGVDTGELFFGEGSRLTVL.

V gene TRBV19 combines with J gene TRBJ1-5; D is unresolved. CDR3 size: 14 residues. Germline-derived CDR1 and CDR2 are LNHDA and SQIVND (reference sequence). Trimming removed 6 bases at V and 3 bases at J, with 12 bases between. The CDR3 DNA reads as TGTGCCAGTAGCCCCCGAGCATACAATCAGCCCCAGCATTTT. It translates to CASSPRAYNQPQHF.

J is TRBJ2-2 and V is TRBV9, with 9 bases matching TRBD2. The germline CDR1 and CDR2 sequences are SGDLS and YYNGEE. This CDR3 comprises 15 residues. Germline trimming cut 4 bases from V and 8 bases from J; bases unmatched to any gene: 9. The CDR3: CASSIGLARTGELFF. The CDR3 bases are TGTGCCAGCAGCATCGGACTAGCGAGAACGGGGGAGCTGTTTTTT.

The CDR3 spells CASGNPGQGYTGELFF. DNA for the CDR3: TGTGCTAGTGGTAACCCGGGACAGGGTTACACCGGGGAGCTGTTTTTT. The chain has TRBV12-5 and TRBJ2-2; 9 positions match TRBD1. CDR3 length: 16 residues. J was trimmed by 3 bases and V by 5 bases; bases with no gene match: 7. Germline loops: CDR1 LGHNT, CDR2 FRNRAP. Together with reference TRBV12-5 and TRBJ2-2, the CDR3 gives the full variable domain: DARVTQTPRHKVTEMGQEVTMRCQPILGHNTVFWYRQTMMQGLELLAYFRNRAPLDDSGMPKDRFSAEMPDATLATLKIQPSEPRDSAVYFCASGNPGQGYTGELFFGEGSRLTVL.